This T cell receptor (beta chain) was recovered during a study of shared clonotypes between healthy human individuals. CD45RO-negative, CCR7-positively selected cells formed the naive CD8 fraction, excluding terminally differentiated effector memory CD45RA+ cells. Profiling relied on immunoSEQ multiplex PCR, and the TCRdb table lists in-frame clones only, not all of them. The table shows hundreds of thousands of clones, with roughly 94% occurring only once. Trimming cost V 5 bases and J 4 bases, with 9 bases left between them. The CDR3 loop spans 13 amino acids. Germline V CDR1 and CDR2: MGHDK, SYGVNS. A note on this clone: Other DNA sequences in the sample encode the same CDR3.

The sample was naive CD8+ T cells sorted from blood. The rearrangement uses TRBV25-1 and TRBJ2-1; perhaps D is TRBD1 or TRBD2 (5 bases each). This TCR was recovered from a man aged 25 to 45 in good health. Here the CDR3 reads CASSLGTYNEQFF. The CDR3 nucleotides read TGTGCCAGCAGTTTGGGGACGTACAATGAGCAGTTCTTC.